A single T cell receptor (beta chain) is shown here with its context. The data are from a study of T cells after yellow fever vaccination. From the 5' RACE reads, TCRdb called clonotypes with MiXCR, one entry per CDR3 protein. This table holds about 340,000 distinct CDR3 sequences, under 15% found once. CDR1 and CDR2 (germline): SNHLY, FYNNEI. This CDR3 is 16 amino acids long. Trimming removed 5 bases from V and 7 bases from J, with 21 bases in between. Sequences were derived from CD4+ T cells sorted from PBMCs, sampled 15 days after the yellow fever booster vaccination. The genes are TRBV2 and TRBJ2-1; the D gene is possibly TRBD2 (5 bases). This TCR derives from a man younger than 30 who received the YFV17D yellow fever vaccine. CDR3 sequence: CASSFGEGFGLNEQFF. The CDR3 region has the DNA TGTGCCAGCAGTTTCGGAGAGGGTTTTGGTCTGAATGAGCAGTTCTTC.